This T cell receptor beta chain was sequenced for a study of regulatory T cells in long-lasting Graves disease. Concerning this clonotype itself: Its antigen remains unknown.

Study-level points and caveats: Less diverse TCR repertoires were seen in persistent Graves' patients than in newly diagnosed ones.

Time point here: newly diagnosed GD, antithyroid drugs for less than 3 months. TCR sequences were obtained from RNA taken from PBMCs. Arm-PCR of CDR3 regions and iRepertoire HTBI primers were the basis on which TCR beta libraries were built. MiXCR was run by TCRdb on the multiplex PCR reads, yielding one entry per CDR3 protein. The sample lists about 320,000 distinct CDR3 sequences, about a sixth occurring once. Germline values: CDR1 DFQATT, CDR2 SNEGSKA (reference sequence). After removal of 6 bases from V and 1 base from J, the junction contained 8 bases not matched to a gene. The CDR3 is 14 residues long.

The chain recombines TRBV20-1 with TRBJ2-7; 8 bases are a match to TRBD2. Sequencing was performed on peripheral blood mononuclear cells (PBMCs), taken at new diagnosis, from a patient treated with antithyroid drugs. This clonotype was obtained from a female donor with Graves disease. The CDR3 DNA reads TGCAGTGCCGCCGTACAGCGGGAGTCCTACGAGCAGTACTTC. As protein: CSAAVQRESYEQYF.